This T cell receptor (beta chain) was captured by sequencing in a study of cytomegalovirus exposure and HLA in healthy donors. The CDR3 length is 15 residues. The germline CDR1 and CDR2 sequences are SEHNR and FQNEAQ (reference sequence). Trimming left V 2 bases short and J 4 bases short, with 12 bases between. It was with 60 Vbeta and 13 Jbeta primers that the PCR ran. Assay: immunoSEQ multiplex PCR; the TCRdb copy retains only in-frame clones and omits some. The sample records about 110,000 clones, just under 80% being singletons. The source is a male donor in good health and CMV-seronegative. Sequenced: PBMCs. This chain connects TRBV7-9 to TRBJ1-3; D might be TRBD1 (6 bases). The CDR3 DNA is TGTGCCAGCAGCTTACCTCAGGGGTCAGGAAACACCATATATTTT. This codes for CASSLPQGSGNTIYF.